This T cell receptor beta chain is drawn from a study of blood T cell repertoires in COVID-19 (dated by TCRdb to 2018 to 2021). In terms of the full investigation: Samples from collaborators originated in the United States, Italy and Spain and spanned both the acute and convalescent phases of COVID-19. The sample metadata nearly always contained a de-identified subject ID, COVID-19 status, age in years and sex. The samples were drawn from the first 160 participants of the ongoing ImmuneRACE study and from roughly 1,300 subjects provided by 6 global collaborators. The prospective study material was composed of cDNA or gDNA derived from T cells, B-cell-depleted T cells, or PBMCs. Where available, HLA class I and class II types were taken from metadata supplied by the sample provider and were not determined by assay-based typing. Deeply sampled blood TCRbeta repertoires from subjects exposed to, actively infected with, or recovered from COVID-19 were included in the dataset. A freely available public database, intended as a resource for researchers studying the immune response to SARS-CoV-2, is where the repertoires were released. Findings and caveats that apply to the study as a whole: The quantity of clinical and demographic metadata differed by source and by participant and was supplied without curation.

With respect to this clone: Its specific antigen is unknown. No quality values exist for individual bases; no much larger clone is one base distant.

Participants in the prospective study were enrolled through a virtual design, were aged roughly 18 to 100 years, and lived in roughly 26 United States geographic areas. Cohort assignment in the prospective study relied on participant-reported clinical history from a screening survey and a study questionnaire. Recovered participants in ImmuneRACE Cohort 3 were defined as having two consecutive negative NP/OP PCR tests, clearance from a healthcare professional, or resolution of symptoms. In the prospective study, whole blood, serum and a nasopharyngeal or oropharyngeal swab were collected from each participant by mobile phlebotomists. Prospective study participants could optionally give additional blood draws and questionnaires over an approximately two-month period. Before DNA extraction, blood samples from the prospective study were shipped at room temperature or frozen. The immunoSEQ Assay, a bias-controlled multiplex PCR, was used to amplify TCRbeta CDR3 regions from genomic DNA. On the authors' methods: Nucleated cell counts per sample were estimated from amplification of reference gene primers within the assay. Sequence reads were collapsed and filtered to measure the absolute abundance of every unique TCRbeta CDR3 rearrangement. For each sample, productive Simpson clonality was calculated as the square root of Simpson's diversity index across productive rearrangements. TCRdb re-hosts the immuneACCESS table, in-frame sequences only. Its copies lack some clones; in the studies checked, an unresolved V gene accounts for under half of them, and the cause for the rest is not known. V, J and clone size are taken as reported in that table, and D and trimming were inferred from the DNA itself. Counted in this sample were about 130,000 clones; about nine tenths of them appeared once. The ten biggest clones cover roughly 4.3% of the sample.

CDR1 and CDR2, per the germline V gene (reference sequence), are LGHDT and YNNKEL. The CDR3, from cysteine to phenylalanine, totals 15 residues. Just the 45-base CDR3 DNA is kept, in frame starting at base 1. V is reduced by 1 base and J by 0 bases, leaving a spacing of 7 bases between them. The TCR originated in a man aged 50-60 years who had recovered from COVID-19. The chain uses TRBV3-1 (or the pseudogene TRBV3-2) and TRBJ1-3, with a weak D call of TRBD1 (5 bases match). The source material was PBMCs or T cells enriched from blood (not recorded which). Here is the DNA: TGTGCCAGCAGCCAAGGGAGGGGCTCTGGAAACACCATATATTTT. This translates into CASSQGRGSGNTIYF.